These 28 T cell receptor beta chains were all obtained from the same sample, sequenced in a study of CD8 T cells in Susac syndrome. An amount of RNA that ranged from roughly 0.45 to 1 ug was reverse transcribed with random hexamers. TCRdb processed the immunoSEQ multiplex PCR reads anew with MiXCR; each CDR3 protein has one entry. This sample has over 100,000 distinct CDR3 sequences; roughly 94% occur once, and the top ten carry 0.28%. The specimen sequenced was CD8+ T cells from PBMCs. The origin of the receptors is a human donor with Susac syndrome.

The chain combines TRBV29-1 with TRBJ2-2; D call uncertain. The CDR3 consists of 11 residues. Deletions cut 5 bases from V and 3 bases from J, with 4 bases between. Germline V gene lookup returns CDR1 SQVTM and CDR2 ANQGSEA. The CDR3 nucleotides read TGCAGCGTTCTGGACACCGGGGAGCTGTTTTTT. The encoded protein is CSVLDTGELFF.

This clonotype came up a few times. The V call is TRBV4-3, the J call TRBJ1-4; weak D call: TRBD1 (5 bases). The ends were cut back, 1 base at V and 6 bases at J, with 18 bases in the middle. There are 17 residues in the CDR3. Germline values: CDR1 LGHNA, CDR2 YSLEER. This chain's CDR3 is CASSQVIGTHEDEKLFF. CDR3 coding DNA: TGCGCCAGCAGCCAAGTGATAGGGACTCACGAGGATGAAAAACTGTTTTTT.

Worth noting for this clonotype: Because it lacks the conserved phenylalanine or tryptophan at the end, this CDR3 is likely a read error. V usage is TRBV7-2 and J usage is TRBJ2-5, with no clear D. This CDR3 has 12 residues. V shed 5 bases and J shed 4 bases, with 8 bases lying between them. Germline values: CDR1 SGHTA, CDR2 FQGNSA. The CDR3 DNA is TGTGCCAGCAGCCGGAACCGAGAGACCCAGTACTTG. Translated, it gives CASSRNRETQYL.

CDR3 region: CSVEDQGRVDYGYTF. DNA for the CDR3: TGCAGCGTTGAAGATCAGGGCAGGGTGGACTATGGCTACACCTTC. The J gene is TRBJ1-2, the V gene TRBV29-1; TRBD1 might be the D (5 bases). Germline CDR1 and CDR2: SQVTM and ANQGSEA. The CDR3 contains 15 residues. Trimming cost V 0 bases and J 3 bases, with 14 bases left between them.

The J gene is TRBJ1-2, the V gene TRBV5-4, with D unresolved. The CDR3 runs 13 residues. From germline, CDR1 is SGHNT and CDR2 YYREEE (reference sequence). The ends were cut back, 0 bases at V and 11 bases at J, with 14 bases in the middle. The CDR3 is CASSLALPDSYTF. CDR3 DNA: TGTGCCAGCAGCTTGGCCTTACCGGACTCGTACACCTTC. The variable domain in full, completed from reference TRBV5-4 and TRBJ1-2, reads ETGVTQSPTHLIKTRGQQVTLRCSSQSGHNTVSWYQQALGQGPQFIFQYYREEENGRGNFPPRFSGLQFPNYSSELNVNALELDDSALYLCASSLALPDSYTFGSGTRLTVV.

This chain joins TRBV12-3 or TRBV12-4 and TRBJ1-5; D possibly corresponds to TRBD1 (5 bases). V lost 7 bases and J 6 bases, leaving 16 bases between the germline ends. This CDR3 is 14 amino acids long. CDR3 coding DNA: TGTGCCAGCACCTTTGGGGCGACTACTCAGCCCCAGCATTTT. This encodes CASTFGATTQPQHF.

This chain connects TRBV30 to TRBJ2-1; D assignment may be TRBD1 or TRBD2 (5 bases each). The germline V gene has CDR1 GTSNPN and CDR2 SVGIG (reference sequence). CDR3 size: 13 residues. V was trimmed by 2 bases and J by 2 bases, leaving 7 bases between them. The DNA for the CDR3 is TGTGCCTGGAGTCGGGACGCCTACAATGAGCAGTTCTTC. Translating it yields CAWSRDAYNEQFF. The complete variable domain, with remaining parts taken from reference TRBV30 and TRBJ2-1, reads SQTIHQWPATLVQPVGSPLSLECTVEGTSNPNLYWYRQAAGRGLQLLFYSVGIGQISSEVPQNLSASRPQDRQFILSSKKLLLSDSGFYLCAWSRDAYNEQFFGPGTRLTVL.

The chain couples TRBV9 to TRBJ1-1; possible D gene TRBD1, 5 bases. Germline V gene lookup returns CDR1 SGDLS and CDR2 YYNGEE. The CDR3 covers 14 residues. Trimming took 3 bases from V and 5 from J, leaving 14 bases between them. The CDR3 spells CASSAQTGLTEAFF. CDR3 coding DNA: TGTGCCAGCAGCGCGCAGACGGGGCTGACTGAAGCTTTCTTT.

This chain links TRBV29-1 with TRBJ2-7, with D hard to call. Germline V gives CDR1 SQVTM, CDR2 ANQGSEA. V was clipped by 4 bases and J by 4 bases, with 14 bases between them. This CDR3 contains 13 residues. The CDR3 coding sequence is TGCAGCGTTGTCGGCCTTTTAGGGTACGAGCAGTACTTC. Its translation is CSVVGLLGYEQYF.

The chain links TRBV19 to TRBJ2-7; D is unclear. V was cut by 10 bases and J by 5 bases, with 12 bases left in between. Germline V CDR1 and CDR2: LNHDA, SQIVND (reference sequence). The CDR3 loop spans 11 amino acids. The CDR3 bases are TGTGCCACGAGTGTAGCCCACGAGCAGTACTTC. This gives the protein CATSVAHEQYF.

The CDR3 loop is CASSPTGDGELFF. The DNA of the CDR3 is TGTGCCAGCAGCCCGACAGGGGACGGGGAGCTGTTTTTT. The chain carries TRBV4-2 and TRBJ2-2; 8 bases align to TRBD1. The CDR3 consists of 13 residues. V was clipped by 4 bases and J by 7 bases; unmatched bases: 2. CDR1 LGHNA and CDR2 YNFKEQ come from the germline V gene.

V is TRBV30 and J is TRBJ1-1; D might be TRBD1 (5 bases). Germline CDR1 reads GTSNPN; CDR2 reads SVGIG (reference sequence). The length of the CDR3 is 13 residues. Trimming stripped 3 bases from V and 5 bases from J, with 13 bases between. Here the CDR3 DNA reads TGTGCCTGGAGGAGGGAGGGGAGAACTGAAGCTTTCTTT. Translation gives CAWRREGRTEAFF.

V gene TRBV6-5 combines with J gene TRBJ2-1; no reliable D call. The CDR3 sequence is 15 residues long. CDR1 is MNHEY, CDR2 SVGAGI, per germline. Trimming took off 5 bases at V and 1 base at J, with 12 bases between the two ends. CDR3 amino acids: CASSAIQVSYNEQFF. The CDR3 DNA reads as TGTGCCAGCAGTGCAATCCAGGTATCCTACAATGAGCAGTTCTTC.

This rearrangement joins TRBV12-3 or TRBV12-4 to TRBJ2-3, with 8 positions matching TRBD2. The CDR3 is made up of 17 amino acids. The ends lost 6 bases at V and 6 bases at J; junction bases unmatched: 17. The CDR3 DNA reads as TGTGCCAGCAGACCGGGGGGGTCGGGACCACTCGGGGATACGCAGTATTTT. The encoded protein is CASRPGGSGPLGDTQYF.

V gene TRBV4-1 combines with J gene TRBJ1-2; D not certain. V was clipped by 7 bases and J by 2 bases, with 17 bases between them. The CDR3 length is 15 residues. The germline V gene has CDR1 MGHRA and CDR2 YSYEKL. The CDR3 loop reads CASTPLGVRNYGYTF. CDR3 nucleotide sequence: TGCGCCAGCACCCCTCTTGGGGTCCGGAACTATGGCTACACCTTC.

The rearrangement joins TRBV14 to TRBJ2-3; no clear D gene. The CDR3 is 12 amino acids. Germline CDR1 SGHDN, CDR2 FVKESK. V was clipped by 4 bases and J by 11 bases, with 13 bases between them. Here the CDR3 DNA reads TGTGCCAGCAGCCCCCTAGGTACGGGGCAGTATTTT. This translates into CASSPLGTGQYF.

The chain joins TRBV13 to TRBJ2-1; possibly TRBD1 for D (5 bases). Germline loops: CDR1 PRHDT, CDR2 FYEKMQ (reference sequence). The CDR3 has 15 residues. Between the trimmed V and J ends, which lost 2 bases and 1 base, there was a span of 9 bases. The CDR3 region has the DNA TGTGCCAGCAGCTTATTACAGGCTTCCTACAATGAGCAGTTCTTC. This codes for CASSLLQASYNEQFF.

The rearrangement joins TRBV28 to TRBJ2-5; 10 positions match TRBD1. Trimming cost V 5 bases and J 3 bases; bases outside gene matches: 6. This CDR3 spans 15 amino acids. Germline V gives CDR1 MDHEN, CDR2 SYDVKM. CDR3 bases: TGTGCCAGCAGTCCTGGACAGGGGGTAAAAGAGACCCAGTACTTC. This translates into CASSPGQGVKETQYF.

The chain joins TRBV9 to TRBJ2-7; tentatively, D is TRBD1 (5 bases). Germline assignment: CDR1 SGDLS and CDR2 YYNGEE. Between the trimmed V and J ends, which lost 3 bases and 4 bases, there was a span of 23 bases. CDR3 length: 17 residues. As DNA, the CDR3 is TGTGCCAGCAGCGACCCTCGGCAGGGCACTTCACCTTACGAGCAGTACTTC. This codes for CASSDPRQGTSPYEQYF. Supplemented by reference TRBV9 and TRBJ2-7, the full variable domain reads DSGVTQTPKHLITATGQRVTLRCSPRSGDLSVYWYQQSLDQGLQFLIQYYNGEERAKGNILERFSAQQFPDLHSELNLSSLELGDSALYFCASSDPRQGTSPYEQYFGPGTRLTVT.

The rearrangement joins TRBV11-2 to TRBJ2-7; D gene uncertain. The CDR3 is 12 residues long. Germline V gene lookup returns CDR1 SGHAT and CDR2 FQNNGV. V lost 5 bases to trimming and J lost 4 bases, with 9 bases between them. The CDR3 nucleotides read TGTGCCAGCAGCCAGACAATATACGAGCAGTACTTC. The encoded protein is CASSQTIYEQYF.

V and J are TRBV9 and TRBJ2-4; 9 bases line up with TRBD1. V lost 5 bases and J lost 7; bases outside the gene matches: 4. From germline, CDR1 is SGDLS and CDR2 YYNGEE. The CDR3 loop spans 13 amino acids. The CDR3 loop is CASRRTGDNIQYF. CDR3 in DNA: TGTGCCAGCAGGAGGACAGGGGACAACATTCAGTACTTC. The full variable domain, its missing parts supplied by reference TRBV9 and TRBJ2-4, is DSGVTQTPKHLITATGQRVTLRCSPRSGDLSVYWYQQSLDQGLQFLIQYYNGEERAKGNILERFSAQQFPDLHSELNLSSLELGDSALYFCASRRTGDNIQYFGAGTRLSVL.

CDR3 DNA: TGTGCCAGCAGCGCAAGACAGGGGGCGGATACGCAGTATTTT. Translation: CASSARQGADTQYF. The V and J genes are TRBV9 and TRBJ2-3, with 10 bases lining up with TRBD1. V lost 3 bases and J lost 6; bases outside the gene matches: 4. The germline V gene encodes CDR1 SGDLS and CDR2 YYNGEE. There are 14 residues in the CDR3.

The chain carries TRBV4-1 and TRBJ2-7; 8 bases fit TRBD1. This CDR3 region has 14 residues. J lost 2 bases, V lost 2 bases, and 2 bases had no gene match. Germline CDR1 and CDR2: MGHRA and YSYEKL. CDR3 DNA sequence: TGCGCCAGCAGCCAATGGGACAGGACCTACGAGCAGTACTTC. As protein: CASSQWDRTYEQYF.

This rearrangement joins TRBV9 to TRBJ2-3; 8 bases agree with TRBD2. The germline V gene encodes CDR1 SGDLS and CDR2 YYNGEE. Trimming removed 0 bases from V and 4 bases from J; junction bases left unmatched: 4. The CDR3 runs to 15 residues. CDR3 loop: CASSVDGSGADTQYF. The CDR3 bases are TGTGCCAGCAGCGTAGATGGTAGCGGGGCAGATACGCAGTATTTT.

This sequence joins TRBV9 and TRBJ1-2; D remains ambiguous. This CDR3 has 14 residues. The V gene's germline CDR1 is SGDLS and CDR2 YYNGEE. V lost 0 bases, J lost 4 bases, and 10 bases lay in between. CDR3 in amino acids: CASSVGGAAYGYTF. The CDR3 nucleotides are TGTGCCAGCAGCGTAGGGGGTGCCGCCTATGGCTACACCTTC.

The CDR3, as DNA: TGTGCCAGCAGCGTAGTGCAGGGCGGTGAGCAGTTCTTC. This gives the protein CASSVVQGGEQFF. This chain links TRBV9 with TRBJ2-1; D possibly corresponds to TRBD1 (5 bases). The V end was cut by 0 bases, the J end by 9 bases, with 10 bases between. This CDR3 contains 13 residues. The germline gives CDR1 SGDLS, CDR2 YYNGEE.

V is TRBV7-9 and J is TRBJ1-1, with 9 bases fitting TRBD1. This CDR3 region has 15 residues. J was trimmed by 7 bases and V by 0 bases; bases with no gene match: 6. The germline V gene encodes CDR1 SEHNR and CDR2 FQNEAQ (reference sequence). The CDR3 region is CASSLAGGTGNEAFF. The CDR3 nucleotides are TGTGCCAGCAGCTTAGCCGGCGGGACAGGGAATGAAGCTTTCTTT.

This sequence joins TRBV7-9 and TRBJ2-6; 10 bases are shared with TRBD1. Germline trimming cut 3 bases from V and 0 bases from J; bases unmatched to any gene: 5. This CDR3 region has 18 residues. CDR1 SEHNR and CDR2 FQNEAQ come from the germline V gene (reference sequence). CDR3 region: CASSFSRDRGSGANVLTF. The CDR3 DNA sequence: TGTGCCAGCAGCTTTAGTCGGGACAGGGGCTCTGGGGCCAACGTCCTGACTTTC. Variable domain in full (rest from reference TRBV7-9 and TRBJ2-6): DTGVSQNPRHKITKRGQNVTFRCDPISEHNRLYWYRQTLGQGPEFLTYFQNEAQLEKSRLLSDRFSAERPKGSFSTLEIQRTEQGDSAMYLCASSFSRDRGSGANVLTFGAGSRLTVL.